A selection of T cell receptor beta chains follows, all from one sample in a study of shared clonotypes between healthy human individuals. TCRdb's table, derived via immunoSEQ multiplex PCR, lists solely in-frame clones and lacks some. The profile covers 1 million to 1.2 million clones, with about 72% appearing a single time and roughly 0.83% taken by the ten largest. The sample was memory CD4+ T cells from PBMCs. The receptors shown here come from a man between 18 and 29 years old in good health. Some clones in this sample may be carry-over from other donors' samples. Each CDR3 is given with its conserved first and last residue. Fields, in order: V gene, D gene, J gene, clone size, CDR3 protein, CDR3 DNA. A D gene is named only where the DNA matches it firmly. The size of a clone is reported for some rows only, either as once, few or many, or as a class for expanded clones.

TRBV5-4	TRBD2	TRBJ2-7	NA	CASSLVGGGPVEQYF	TGTGCCAGCAGCTTGGTTGGGGGAGGGCCGGTTGAGCAGTACTTC
TRBV7-9	NA	TRBJ1-3	NA	CASALGSSGNTIYF	TGTGCCAGCGCCTTAGGGAGCTCTGGAAACACCATATATTTT
TRBV29-1	NA	TRBJ2-3	NA	CSEALATDTQYF	TGCAGCGAGGCCTTAGCAACCGATACGCAGTATTTT
TRBV28	NA	TRBJ1-1	NA	CASSATGDPLEAFF	TGTGCCAGCAGCGCGACCGGGGACCCTCTTGAAGCTTTCTTT
TRBV5-1	TRBD1	TRBJ1-2	NA	CASSSLPGTGNNYGYTF	TGCGCCAGCAGCTCCTTACCAGGGACAGGGAATAACTATGGCTACACCTTC
TRBV4-1	NA	TRBJ2-5	NA	CASSLLASAGAETQYF	TGCGCCAGCAGCCTCCTCGCATCGGCAGGGGCAGAGACCCAGTACTTC
TRBV30	NA	TRBJ2-1	NA	CAWTSVYNEQFF	TGTGCCTGGACTAGCGTTTACAATGAGCAGTTCTTC
TRBV6-6	TRBD2	TRBJ2-4	NA	CASSRGTSGKNIQYF	TGTGCCAGCAGCCGTGGGACTAGCGGGAAAAACATTCAGTACTTC
TRBV7-8	NA	TRBJ1-5	NA	CASSLFSGGAGSSNQPQHF	TGTGCCAGCAGCTTATTTAGTGGTGGGGCAGGGAGTAGCAATCAGCCCCAGCATTTT
TRBV10-3	NA	TRBJ1-5	NA	CAIGESDGDQPQHF	TGTGCCATCGGTGAGTCCGACGGAGATCAGCCCCAGCATTTT
TRBV19	NA	TRBJ2-1	NA	CASSMGREQFF	TGTGCCAGTAGTATGGGGAGGGAGCAGTTCTTC
TRBV5-6	TRBD1	TRBJ2-5	NA	CASSSRQGVETQYF	TGTGCCAGCAGCTCCCGACAGGGGGTAGAGACCCAGTACTTC
TRBV28	NA	TRBJ2-6	NA	CATKPPGANVLTF	TGTGCCACCAAACCCCCTGGGGCCAACGTCCTGACTTTC
TRBV29-1	NA	TRBJ2-3	NA	CSVAPDRQEYF	TGCAGCGTTGCTCCCGACAGGCAGGAGTATTTT
TRBV4-3	NA	TRBJ2-7	NA	CASSPAPGRDEQYF	TGCGCCAGCAGCCCCGCCCCCGGGCGGGACGAGCAGTACTTC
TRBV11-2	NA	TRBJ2-7	NA	CASSTGLLEQYF	TGTGCCAGCAGCACGGGACTGCTCGAGCAGTACTTC
TRBV5-1	TRBD2	TRBJ2-5	few	CASARASGKETQYF	TGCGCCAGCGCCAGGGCTAGCGGGAAAGAGACCCAGTACTTC
TRBV2	NA	TRBJ1-2	many	CASSEVRDNYGYTF	TGTGCCAGCAGTGAAGTCCGGGATAACTATGGCTACACCTTC
TRBV7-9	TRBD2	TRBJ2-1	NA	CASSQARTSGRAANEQFF	TGTGCCAGCAGCCAGGCGAGGACTAGCGGGAGGGCCGCCAATGAGCAGTTCTTC
TRBV29-1	NA	TRBJ2-5	NA	CSGRSSSRETQYF	TGCAGCGGGCGGTCCTCTAGTCGGGAGACCCAGTACTTC
TRBV18	NA	TRBJ2-5	NA	CASSPGLLQETQYF	TGTGCCAGCTCCCCCGGACTACTCCAAGAGACCCAGTACTTC
TRBV2	TRBD2	TRBJ2-1	NA	CASSSGTSSNEQFF	TGTGCCAGCAGTAGCGGGACTAGCAGCAATGAGCAGTTCTTC
TRBV7-9	NA	TRBJ2-5	NA	CASSEGRGRETQYF	TGTGCCAGCAGCGAAGGCAGGGGCAGAGAGACCCAGTACTTC
TRBV7-2	NA	TRBJ1-1	NA	CASRQNRDGAFF	TGTGCCAGCAGGCAAAACAGGGATGGCGCTTTCTTT
TRBV25-1	TRBD1	TRBJ1-2	NA	CASSPGTGTYGYTF	TGTGCCAGCAGTCCGGGGACAGGGACCTATGGCTACACCTTC
TRBV6-6	NA	TRBJ2-7	NA	CASSYSWEQYF	TGTGCCAGCAGTTACTCCTGGGAGCAGTACTTC
TRBV28	NA	TRBJ1-5	NA	CASSRTGQGPQHF	TGTGCCAGCAGTCGGACTGGGCAAGGGCCCCAGCATTTT
TRBV5-1	NA	TRBJ1-2	NA	CASSPDLGRNYGYTF	TGCGCCAGCAGCCCTGACCTCGGCAGGAACTATGGCTACACCTTC
TRBV2	TRBD2	TRBJ2-1	NA	CASRLGGGPGLAGDNEQFF	TGTGCCAGCAGGCTAGGAGGCGGGCCGGGACTAGCGGGGGACAATGAGCAGTTCTTC
TRBV19	TRBD2	TRBJ2-1	NA	CASSGAGAWDEQFF	TGTGCCAGTAGTGGAGCGGGAGCTTGGGATGAGCAGTTCTTC
TRBV2	TRBD1	TRBJ1-5	NA	CASSRRGQDDPFPQHF	TGTGCCAGCAGTCGTCGGGGACAGGACGATCCGTTTCCCCAGCATTTT
TRBV28	TRBD2	TRBJ2-5	once	CASSFNGGRGETQYF	TGTGCCAGCAGTTTTAACGGCGGGCGGGGGGAGACCCAGTACTTC
TRBV28	TRBD2	TRBJ2-1	once	CASSLLTSGYNEQFF	TGTGCCAGCAGTCTCCTGACTAGCGGTTACAATGAGCAGTTCTTC
TRBV7-8	NA	TRBJ2-1	NA	CASTETKIHNEQFF	TGTGCCAGCACCGAGACCAAGATCCACAATGAGCAGTTCTTC
TRBV19	TRBD2	TRBJ2-3	NA	CASKAKREGGDTQYF	TGTGCCAGTAAGGCGAAGCGGGAGGGGGGCGATACGCAGTATTTT
TRBV28	NA	TRBJ2-7	NA	CASSLTAAYEQYF	TGTGCCAGCAGTTTGACAGCTGCTTACGAGCAGTACTTC
TRBV6-4	TRBD2	TRBJ2-2	NA	CASSPVSGRAGTGELFF	TGTGCCAGCAGCCCGGTAAGCGGGAGGGCCGGGACCGGGGAGCTGTTTTTT
TRBV7-2	TRBD1	TRBJ2-7	NA	CASSPRRQGAGEQYF	TGTGCCAGCAGCCCAAGGAGACAGGGGGCGGGCGAGCAGTACTTC
TRBV6-1	NA	TRBJ2-3	NA	CASSEGAARTDTQYF	TGTGCCAGCAGTGAGGGGGCGGCCCGCACAGATACGCAGTATTTT
TRBV4-1	NA	TRBJ2-5	few	CASSQEETQYF	TGCGCCAGCAGCCAAGAAGAGACCCAGTACTTC
TRBV29-1	TRBD1	TRBJ1-1	NA	CSARTGRTEAFF	TGCAGCGCCAGGACAGGGCGTACTGAAGCTTTCTTT
TRBV9	NA	TRBJ1-1	NA	CASSPSVGRGPQNTEAFF	TGTGCCAGCAGCCCTTCCGTAGGCAGGGGACCACAAAACACTGAAGCTTTCTTT
TRBV5-1	NA	TRBJ2-7	once	CASSLAEVLPRTEQYF	TGCGCCAGCAGCTTGGCCGAGGTCCTCCCCCGGACTGAGCAGTACTTC
TRBV28	NA	TRBJ2-7	NA	CASSSPGQSYRLSYEQYF	TGTGCCAGCAGTTCGCCGGGACAATCCTACCGCCTCTCCTACGAGCAGTACTTC
TRBV28	NA	TRBJ1-2	NA	CASRTPSGSNGYTF	TGTGCCAGCAGAACACCATCAGGGTCCAACGGCTACACCTTC
TRBV27	NA	TRBJ1-2	NA	CASSLSWASNYGYTF	TGTGCCAGCAGTTTATCATGGGCATCAAACTATGGCTACACCTTC
TRBV4-2	NA	TRBJ2-3	NA	CASLGGNTDTQYF	TGTGCCAGTTTAGGGGGAAACACAGATACGCAGTATTTT
TRBV4-1	TRBD1	TRBJ2-3	NA	CASSRLISSTGETDTQYF	TGCGCCAGCAGCCGTTTGATAAGCTCGACAGGGGAAACAGATACGCAGTATTTT
TRBV10-3	TRBD1	TRBJ2-5	once	CAISEYRGAETQYF	TGTGCCATCAGCGAATACAGGGGTGCAGAGACCCAGTACTTC
TRBV6-5	TRBD1	TRBJ1-6	NA	CASSYRGHNSPLHF	TGTGCCAGCAGTTACAGGGGGCATAATTCACCCCTCCACTTT